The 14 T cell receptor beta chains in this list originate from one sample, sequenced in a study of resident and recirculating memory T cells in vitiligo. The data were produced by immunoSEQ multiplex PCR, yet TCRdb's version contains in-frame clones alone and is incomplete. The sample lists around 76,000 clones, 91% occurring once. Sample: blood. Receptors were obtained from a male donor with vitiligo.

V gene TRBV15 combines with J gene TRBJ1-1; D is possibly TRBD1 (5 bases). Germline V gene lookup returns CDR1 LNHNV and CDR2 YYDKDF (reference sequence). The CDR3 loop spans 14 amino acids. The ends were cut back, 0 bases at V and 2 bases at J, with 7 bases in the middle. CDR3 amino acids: CATSRERGNTEAFF. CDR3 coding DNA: TGTGCCACCAGCAGAGAAAGGGGTAACACTGAAGCTTTCTTT.

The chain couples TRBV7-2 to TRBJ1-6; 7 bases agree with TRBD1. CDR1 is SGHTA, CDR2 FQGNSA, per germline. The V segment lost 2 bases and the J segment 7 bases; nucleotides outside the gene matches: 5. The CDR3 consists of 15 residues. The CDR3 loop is CASSLQGVGNSPLHF. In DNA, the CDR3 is TGTGCCAGCAGCTTACAGGGGGTAGGGAATTCACCCCTCCACTTT.

The CDR3 sequence: CASRTTGVRTEAFF. The CDR3 nucleotides read TGTGCCAGCAGGACTACAGGGGTACGCACTGAAGCTTTCTTT. This rearrangement joins TRBV21-1 to TRBJ1-1; the DNA was not compared with TRBD1, the D call given in the table. TRBV21-1 corresponds to a pseudogene. There are 14 residues in the CDR3.

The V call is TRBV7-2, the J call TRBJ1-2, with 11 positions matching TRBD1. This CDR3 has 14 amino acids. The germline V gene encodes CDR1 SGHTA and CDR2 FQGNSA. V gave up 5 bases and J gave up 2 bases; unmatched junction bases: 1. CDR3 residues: CASSRDRGNYGYTF. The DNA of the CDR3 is TGTGCCAGCAGCCGGGACAGGGGGAACTATGGCTACACCTTC.

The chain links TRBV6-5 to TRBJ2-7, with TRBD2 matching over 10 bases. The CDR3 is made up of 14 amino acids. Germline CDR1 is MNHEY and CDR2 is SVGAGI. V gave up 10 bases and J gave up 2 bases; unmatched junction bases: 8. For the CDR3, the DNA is TGTGCCACTGGCCGGACTAGCGGAACCTACGAGCAGTACTTC. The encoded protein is CATGRTSGTYEQYF.

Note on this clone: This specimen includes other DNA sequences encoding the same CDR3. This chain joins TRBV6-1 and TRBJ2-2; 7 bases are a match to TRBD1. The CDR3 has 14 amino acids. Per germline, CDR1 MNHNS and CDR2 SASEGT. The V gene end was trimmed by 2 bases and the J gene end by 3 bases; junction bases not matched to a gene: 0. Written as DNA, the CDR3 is TGTGCCAGCAGTGAACAGGGGGACACCGGGGAGCTGTTTTTT. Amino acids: CASSEQGDTGELFF.

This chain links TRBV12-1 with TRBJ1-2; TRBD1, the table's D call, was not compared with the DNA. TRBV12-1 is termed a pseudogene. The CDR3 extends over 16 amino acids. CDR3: CASSSLRGQPGYGYTF. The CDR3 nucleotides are TGTGCCAGCAGCTCCCTCCGAGGACAGCCTGGGTATGGCTACACCTTC.

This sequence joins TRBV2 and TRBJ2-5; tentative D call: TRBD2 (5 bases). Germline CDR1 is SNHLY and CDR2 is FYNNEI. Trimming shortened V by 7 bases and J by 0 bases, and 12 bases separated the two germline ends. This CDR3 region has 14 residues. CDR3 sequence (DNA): TGTGCCAGCAAGGACCGGGGTTACCAAGAGACCCAGTACTTC. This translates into CASKDRGYQETQYF.

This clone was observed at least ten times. This CDR3 reads CSVEAGDGTDTQYF. The CDR3 bases are TGCAGCGTTGAGGCAGGGGACGGCACAGATACGCAGTATTTT. This rearrangement joins TRBV29-1 to TRBJ2-3; D possibly corresponds to TRBD1 (6 bases). CDR3 length: 14 amino acids. CDR1 and CDR2 from the germline V gene are SQVTM and ANQGSEA. V gave up 3 bases and J gave up 1 base, with 11 bases separating them.

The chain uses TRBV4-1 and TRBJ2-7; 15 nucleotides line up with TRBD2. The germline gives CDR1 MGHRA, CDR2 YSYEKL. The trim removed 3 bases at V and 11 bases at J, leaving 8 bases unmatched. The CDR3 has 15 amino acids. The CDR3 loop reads CASSQGLAGGDLKYF. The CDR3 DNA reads TGCGCCAGCAGCCAGGGACTAGCGGGGGGAGATCTGAAGTACTTC.

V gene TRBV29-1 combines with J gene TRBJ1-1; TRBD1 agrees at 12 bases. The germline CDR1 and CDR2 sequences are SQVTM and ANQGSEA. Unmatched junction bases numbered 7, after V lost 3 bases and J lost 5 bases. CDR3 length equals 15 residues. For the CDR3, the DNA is TGCAGCGTTGAGGCCCGGGACAGGGGGCGGACTGAAGCTTTCTTT. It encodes CSVEARDRGRTEAFF.

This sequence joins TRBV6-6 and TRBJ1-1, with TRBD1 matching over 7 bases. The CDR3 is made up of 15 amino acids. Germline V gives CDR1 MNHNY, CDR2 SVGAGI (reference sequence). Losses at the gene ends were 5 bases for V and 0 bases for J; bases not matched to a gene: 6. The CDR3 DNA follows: TGTGCCAGCAGTCCCGGGACAGTCATGAACACTGAAGCTTTCTTT. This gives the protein CASSPGTVMNTEAFF.

The CDR3 protein is CAIHADVEGSSSGNTIYF. In DNA, the CDR3 is TGTGCCATTCATGCGGACGTCGAGGGATCTAGCTCTGGAAACACCATATATTTT. J is TRBJ1-3 and V is TRBV10-3; D ambiguous. Per germline, CDR1 ENHRY and CDR2 SYGVKD. The CDR3 totals 18 residues. V was cut by 9 bases and J by 0 bases, with 24 bases left in between.

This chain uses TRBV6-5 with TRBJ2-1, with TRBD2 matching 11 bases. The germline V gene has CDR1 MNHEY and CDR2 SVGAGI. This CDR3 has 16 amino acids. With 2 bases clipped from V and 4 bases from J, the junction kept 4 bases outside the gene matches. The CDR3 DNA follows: TGTGCCAGCAGTTACGGCGGGACTAGCGGTTACAATGAGCAGTTCTTC. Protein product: CASSYGGTSGYNEQFF.